The clone carrying this T cell receptor beta chain was detected only once. These data belong to a study of STAT5B mutations in CD4+ large granular lymphocyte leukemia. Repertoires were generated with immunoSEQ multiplex PCR, while TCRdb's copy carries only in-frame clones and drops some. The sample lists about 22,000 clones, about four fifths occurring once. The length of the CDR3 is 15 residues. Germline V gene sequence: CDR1 MNHEY, CDR2 SMNVEV (reference sequence). V gave up 2 bases and J gave up 4 bases, with 14 bases separating them. Sequencing used CD4+ T cells from blood buffy coats. V usage is TRBV27 and J usage is TRBJ1-1; no firm D call. The TCR originated in a human donor in good health. CDR3 residues: CASSLIRGVSTEAFF. CDR3 coding DNA: TGTGCCAGCAGTTTAATTCGGGGTGTAAGCACTGAAGCTTTCTTT.